This TCR beta chain was obtained from a study of T cell responses to AZD1222 COVID-19 vaccine. Study-level background: Recipients boosted at about 4 weeks or about 12 weeks are pooled. Study-level results: Repertoires in all cases were sampled only once the peak T cell response had passed. Donors, mostly white British, included more females; clonal diversity was possibly underestimated.

With regard to this clone: Antigen: not known.

The CDR3 totals 15 residues. Trimming cost V 5 bases and J 2 bases, with 16 bases left between them. Germline lookup yields CDR1 SGHRS and CDR2 YFSETQ. The table came from immunoSEQ multiplex PCR; TCRdb's copy has only in-frame clones and leaves some out. Among over 130,000 clones listed, roughly 90% were seen once. This sequence joins TRBV5-1 and TRBJ1-1; TRBD1 is a possible D gene (5 bases). The specimen was peripheral blood, collected on day 0 of AZD1222 vaccination. The origin of this receptor is an adult in good health. For the CDR3, the DNA is TGCGCCAGCAGGCCGCGCGGGGGGAGTAACACTGAAGCTTTCTTT. Translation: CASRPRGGSNTEAFF.